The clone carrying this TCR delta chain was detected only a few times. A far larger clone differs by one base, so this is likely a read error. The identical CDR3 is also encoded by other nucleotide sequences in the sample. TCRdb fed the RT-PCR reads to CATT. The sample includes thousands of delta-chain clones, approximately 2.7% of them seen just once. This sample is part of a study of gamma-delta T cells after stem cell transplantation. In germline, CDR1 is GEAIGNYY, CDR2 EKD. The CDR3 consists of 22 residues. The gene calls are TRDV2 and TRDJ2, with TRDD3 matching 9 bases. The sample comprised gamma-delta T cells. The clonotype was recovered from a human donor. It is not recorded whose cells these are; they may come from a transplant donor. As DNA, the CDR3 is TGCGCCTGTGACCCCGTACGTGGGGATACGCGCCAGAAGCAGGCTTTGACAGCACAACTCTTCTTT. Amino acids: CACDPVRGDTRQKQALTAQLFF.